This is a list of T cell receptor beta chains from one sample in a study of cytomegalovirus exposure and HLA in healthy donors. Here immunoSEQ multiplex PCR was the method, and the copy in TCRdb shows in-frame clones only, minus some. Seen here are about 98,000 clones, less than 90% observed once, and the top ten hold 5.5% to 7.5%. Specimen: PBMCs. Every receptor here comes from a man between 18 and 35 years old in good health and CMV-seropositive. The CDR3 runs from the conserved cysteine through the conserved F or W. A D gene is named only where the DNA matches it firmly. Part of the rows lack a size; the others show once, few, many or a class for expanded clones.

V gene: TRBV2
D gene: .
J gene: TRBJ1-5
clone size: .
CDR3 DNA: TGTGCCAGCAGTATGGACAAGTATAGCAATCAGCCCCAGCATTTT
CDR3 protein: CASSMDKYSNQPQHF

V gene: TRBV6-6
D gene: .
J gene: TRBJ2-2
clone size: .
CDR3 DNA: TGTGCCAGCAGTTACACAAGAACAGAATCCGGGGAGCTGTTTTTT
CDR3 protein: CASSYTRTESGELFF

V gene: TRBV25-1
D gene: .
J gene: TRBJ2-7
clone size: .
CDR3 DNA: TGTGCCAGCAGCCTAATCAAGTACCGCAACGGGGGTTACGAGCAGTACTTC
CDR3 protein: CASSLIKYRNGGYEQYF

V gene: TRBV6-1
D gene: TRBD1
J gene: TRBJ2-7
clone size: .
CDR3 DNA: TGTGCCAGCAGGGGGGACAGGGGAGCTTCCGAGCAGTACTTC
CDR3 protein: CASRGDRGASEQYF

V gene: TRBV19
D gene: .
J gene: TRBJ1-2
clone size: .
CDR3 DNA: TGTGCCAGTAGTTGGGGCAGGGCCAACTATGGCTACACCTTC
CDR3 protein: CASSWGRANYGYTF

V gene: TRBV7-9
D gene: TRBD2
J gene: TRBJ2-7
clone size: few
CDR3 DNA: TGTGCCAGCAGCCCACACATAGCGGGGGGCATCTACGAGCAGTACTTC
CDR3 protein: CASSPHIAGGIYEQYF

V gene: TRBV7-2
D gene: .
J gene: TRBJ2-1
clone size: .
CDR3 DNA: TGTGCCAGCAGCCTACACAGGGGAAGGGGGGATGAGCAGTTCTTC
CDR3 protein: CASSLHRGRGDEQFF

V gene: TRBV6-1
D gene: TRBD1
J gene: TRBJ2-7
clone size: .
CDR3 DNA: TGTGCCAGCAGTGACGTCGGGCAGGGGGCCGTTTTAGAGCAGTACTTC
CDR3 protein: CASSDVGQGAVLEQYF

V gene: TRBV4-1
D gene: TRBD1
J gene: TRBJ2-7
clone size: .
CDR3 DNA: TGCGCCAGCAGCCTAAGACAGGGACCCTACGAGCAGTACTTC
CDR3 protein: CASSLRQGPYEQYF

V gene: TRBV4-1
D gene: TRBD1
J gene: TRBJ2-5
clone size: .
CDR3 DNA: TGCGCCAGCAGCGCCACTGACAGGGGGTTAGAGACCCAGTACTTC
CDR3 protein: CASSATDRGLETQYF

V gene: TRBV7-8
D gene: .
J gene: TRBJ1-5
clone size: .
CDR3 DNA: TGTGCCAGCAGCCCACAGGGAGTGGGGAATCAGCCCCAGCATTTT
CDR3 protein: CASSPQGVGNQPQHF

V gene: TRBV19
D gene: TRBD2
J gene: TRBJ2-3
clone size: .
CDR3 DNA: TGTGCCAGCCAAAGGACTAGCGGGAGGGCATACGATACGCAGTATTTT
CDR3 protein: CASQRTSGRAYDTQYF

V gene: TRBV19
D gene: TRBD1
J gene: TRBJ2-7
clone size: few
CDR3 DNA: TGTGCCAGTAGTGCGGACAGGGGTGTTTCCGAGCAGTACTTC
CDR3 protein: CASSADRGVSEQYF

V gene: TRBV4-3
D gene: TRBD2
J gene: TRBJ2-7
clone size: .
CDR3 DNA: TGCGCCAGCAGCCTTACCAGACTAGCGGGAGACGAGCAGTACTTC
CDR3 protein: CASSLTRLAGDEQYF

V gene: TRBV11-3
D gene: .
J gene: TRBJ2-7
clone size: .
CDR3 DNA: TGTGCCAGCAGCTTAGGAGCAGGAACTTACGAGCAGTACTTC
CDR3 protein: CASSLGAGTYEQYF

V gene: TRBV19
D gene: TRBD2
J gene: TRBJ2-2
clone size: .
CDR3 DNA: TGTGCCAGTAGTATTCGGTCTAGCGGGGGGGCGTTCACCGGGGAGCTGTTTTTT
CDR3 protein: CASSIRSSGGAFTGELFF

V gene: TRBV7-2
D gene: TRBD1
J gene: TRBJ2-5
clone size: few
CDR3 DNA: TGTGCCAGCAGCCCGGCCAGGGGGACGGAGACCCAGTACTTC
CDR3 protein: CASSPARGTETQYF

V gene: TRBV7-9
D gene: .
J gene: TRBJ1-1
clone size: .
CDR3 DNA: TGTGCCAGCAGCTTAGGACAGGAGAACACTGAAGCTTTCTTT
CDR3 protein: CASSLGQENTEAFF

V gene: TRBV9
D gene: .
J gene: TRBJ2-1
clone size: .
CDR3 DNA: TGTGCCAGCGCCAGGGGGGCCTACAATGAGCAGTTCTTC
CDR3 protein: CASARGAYNEQFF

V gene: TRBV28
D gene: TRBD1
J gene: TRBJ2-6
clone size: .
CDR3 DNA: TGTGCCAGCAGTTTAGGCTCGGGGACAGGGATTTCTGGGGCCAACGTCCTGACTTTC
CDR3 protein: CASSLGSGTGISGANVLTF

V gene: TRBV5-4
D gene: TRBD1
J gene: TRBJ2-1
clone size: .
CDR3 DNA: TGTGCCAGCAGTTTGCCTCTAAACAGGGGTGAGCAGTTCTTC
CDR3 protein: CASSLPLNRGEQFF